This T cell receptor (beta chain) is from a study of Ad26.COV2.S vaccination and SARS-CoV-2 variants. Study-wide findings and caveats: The study found similar non-spike TCR breadth in vaccine and placebo recipients.

The table came from immunoSEQ multiplex PCR; TCRdb's copy has only in-frame clones and leaves some out. The sample comprises approximately 450,000 clones, 75% to 95% of which are singletons, and over 9% rests with the top ten. Treatment described: some 19 received Ad26.COV2.S at low or high dose, single or two shots; several received placebo; per-sample allocation not given. Repertoires come from day 63 after the first vaccine or placebo injection. V dropped 4 bases and J dropped 1; count of bases not matched to a gene: 5. Germline-derived CDR1 and CDR2 are MNHNS and SASEGT. The CDR3 runs 16 residues. On this clone itself: Its antigen is undetermined.

This clonotype was obtained from a person aged 18-65 years who received the Ad26.COV2.S COVID-19 vaccine or a placebo. The sample here was peripheral blood, taken in a trial of Ad26.COV2.S vaccine versus placebo. The chain recombines TRBV6-1 with TRBJ2-1; 9 nucleotides align to TRBD2. The CDR3 loop reads CASSGLAGVSYNEQFF. Written as DNA, the CDR3 is TGTGCCAGCAGTGGTTTAGCGGGAGTTTCCTACAATGAGCAGTTCTTC.